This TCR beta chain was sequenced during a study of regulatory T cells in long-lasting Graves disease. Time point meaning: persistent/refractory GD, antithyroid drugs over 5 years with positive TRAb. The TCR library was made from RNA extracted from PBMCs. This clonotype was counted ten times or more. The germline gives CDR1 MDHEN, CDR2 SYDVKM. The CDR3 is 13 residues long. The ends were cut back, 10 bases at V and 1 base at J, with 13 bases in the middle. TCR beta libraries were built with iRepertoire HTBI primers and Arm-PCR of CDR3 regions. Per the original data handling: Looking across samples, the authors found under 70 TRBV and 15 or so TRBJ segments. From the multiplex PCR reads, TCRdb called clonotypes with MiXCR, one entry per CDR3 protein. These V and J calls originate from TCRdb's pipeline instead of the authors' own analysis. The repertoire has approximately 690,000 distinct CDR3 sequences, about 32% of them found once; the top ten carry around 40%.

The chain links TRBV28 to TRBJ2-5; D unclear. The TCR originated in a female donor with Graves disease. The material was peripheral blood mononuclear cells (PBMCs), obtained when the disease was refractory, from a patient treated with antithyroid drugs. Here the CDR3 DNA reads TGTGCCACCCTTACAAGCCGCCAAGAGACCCAGTACTTC. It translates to CATLTSRQETQYF.